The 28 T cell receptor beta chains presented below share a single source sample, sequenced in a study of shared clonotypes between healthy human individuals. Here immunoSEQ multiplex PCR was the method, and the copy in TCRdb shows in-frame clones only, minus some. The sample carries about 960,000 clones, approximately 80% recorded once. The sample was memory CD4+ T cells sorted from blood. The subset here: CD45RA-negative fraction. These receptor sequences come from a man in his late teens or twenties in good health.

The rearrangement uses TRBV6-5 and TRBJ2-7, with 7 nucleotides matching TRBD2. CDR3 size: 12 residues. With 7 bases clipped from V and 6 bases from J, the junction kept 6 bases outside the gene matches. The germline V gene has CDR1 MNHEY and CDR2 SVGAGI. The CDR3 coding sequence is TGTGCCAGCACGCGGGGGATTGGCGAGCAGTACTTC. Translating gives CASTRGIGEQYF.

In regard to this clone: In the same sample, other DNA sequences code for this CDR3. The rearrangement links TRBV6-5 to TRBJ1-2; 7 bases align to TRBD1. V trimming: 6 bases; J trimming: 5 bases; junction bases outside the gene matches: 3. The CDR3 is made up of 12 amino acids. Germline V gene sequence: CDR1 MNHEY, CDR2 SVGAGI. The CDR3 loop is CASRQGTYGYTF. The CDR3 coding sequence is TGTGCCAGCAGACAGGGGACATATGGCTACACCTTC.

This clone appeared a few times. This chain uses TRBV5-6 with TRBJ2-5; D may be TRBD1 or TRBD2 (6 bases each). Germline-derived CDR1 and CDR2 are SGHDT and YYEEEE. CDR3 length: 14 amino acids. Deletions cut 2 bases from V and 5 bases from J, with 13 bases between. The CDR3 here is CASSFRGLGETQYF. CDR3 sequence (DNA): TGTGCCAGCAGCTTCCGGGGGCTGGGGGAGACCCAGTACTTC. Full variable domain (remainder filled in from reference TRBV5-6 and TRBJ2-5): DAGVTQSPTHLIKTRGQQVTLRCSPKSGHDTVSWYQQALGQGPQFIFQYYEEEERQRGNFPDRFSGHQFPNYSSELNVNALLLGDSALYLCASSFRGLGETQYFGPGTRLLVL.

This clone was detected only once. CDR3 amino acids: CASSPDSSSYYEQYF. The CDR3 DNA reads as TGTGCCAGCAGCCCGGACAGCTCTAGCTACTACGAGCAGTACTTC. The chain carries TRBV5-6 and TRBJ2-7; possibly TRBD1 for D (6 bases). Germline lookup yields CDR1 SGHDT and CDR2 YYEEEE. This CDR3 contains 15 residues. V lost 4 bases and J lost 3, with 17 bases in between. The full variable domain, its missing parts supplied by reference TRBV5-6 and TRBJ2-7, is DAGVTQSPTHLIKTRGQQVTLRCSPKSGHDTVSWYQQALGQGPQFIFQYYEEEERQRGNFPDRFSGHQFPNYSSELNVNALLLGDSALYLCASSPDSSSYYEQYFGPGTRLTVT.

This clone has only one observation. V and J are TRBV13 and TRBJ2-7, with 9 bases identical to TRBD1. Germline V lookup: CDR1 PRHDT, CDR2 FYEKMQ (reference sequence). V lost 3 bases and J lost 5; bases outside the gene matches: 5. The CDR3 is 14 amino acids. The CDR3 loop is CASSFRDRVNEQYF. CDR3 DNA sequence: TGTGCCAGCAGCTTCCGGGACAGGGTCAACGAGCAGTACTTC.

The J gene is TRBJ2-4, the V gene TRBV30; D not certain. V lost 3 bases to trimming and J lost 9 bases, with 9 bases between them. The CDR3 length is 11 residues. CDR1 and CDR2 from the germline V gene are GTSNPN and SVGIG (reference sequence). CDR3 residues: CAWSSQGIQYF. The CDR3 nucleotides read TGTGCCTGGAGCAGCCAAGGCATTCAGTACTTC.

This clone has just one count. The CDR3 here is CASKQVARRYQPQHF. Here the CDR3 DNA reads TGTGCCAGCAAACAAGTAGCAAGACGTTATCAGCCCCAGCATTTT. The chain is built from TRBV28 and TRBJ1-5; D uncertain. Germline V gene sequence: CDR1 MDHEN, CDR2 SYDVKM. The CDR3 totals 15 residues. V lost 7 bases to trimming and J lost 5 bases, with 18 bases between them.

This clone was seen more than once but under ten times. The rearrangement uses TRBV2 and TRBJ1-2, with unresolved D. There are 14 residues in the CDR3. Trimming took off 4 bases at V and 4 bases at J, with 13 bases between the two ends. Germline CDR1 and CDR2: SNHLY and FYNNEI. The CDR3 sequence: CASSAQSSSYGYTF. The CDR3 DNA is TGTGCCAGCAGTGCCCAGAGTTCCAGCTATGGCTACACCTTC.

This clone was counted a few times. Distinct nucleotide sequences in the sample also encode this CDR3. CDR3 bases: TGTGCCTGGGGGGGATACAATGAGCAGTTCTTC. The encoded protein is CAWGGYNEQFF. The V and J genes are TRBV30 and TRBJ2-1; either TRBD1 or TRBD2 may supply D (5 bases each). In germline, CDR1 is GTSNPN, CDR2 SVGIG (reference sequence). V lost 5 bases to trimming and J lost 4 bases, with 6 bases between them. This CDR3 comprises 11 residues.

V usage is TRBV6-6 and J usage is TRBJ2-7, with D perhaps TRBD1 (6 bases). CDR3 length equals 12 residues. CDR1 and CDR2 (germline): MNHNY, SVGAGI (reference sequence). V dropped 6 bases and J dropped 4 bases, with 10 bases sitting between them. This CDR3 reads CASSRDNYEQYF. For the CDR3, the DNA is TGTGCCAGCAGCAGGGACAATTACGAGCAGTACTTC.

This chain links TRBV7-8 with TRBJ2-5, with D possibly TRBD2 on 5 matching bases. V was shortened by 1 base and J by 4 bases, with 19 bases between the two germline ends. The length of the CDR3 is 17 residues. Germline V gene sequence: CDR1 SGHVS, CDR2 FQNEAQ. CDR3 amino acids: CASSLGVAGSGRETQYF. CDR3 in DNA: TGTGCCAGCAGCTTAGGAGTTGCGGGCTCTGGGAGAGAGACCCAGTACTTC.

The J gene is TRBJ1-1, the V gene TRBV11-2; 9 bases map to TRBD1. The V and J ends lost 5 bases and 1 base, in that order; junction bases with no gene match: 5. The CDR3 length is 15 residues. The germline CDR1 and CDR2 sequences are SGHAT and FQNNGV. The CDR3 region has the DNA TGTGCCAGCAGCAATGAACAGGGGGCGAACACTGAAGCTTTCTTT. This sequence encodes CASSNEQGANTEAFF.

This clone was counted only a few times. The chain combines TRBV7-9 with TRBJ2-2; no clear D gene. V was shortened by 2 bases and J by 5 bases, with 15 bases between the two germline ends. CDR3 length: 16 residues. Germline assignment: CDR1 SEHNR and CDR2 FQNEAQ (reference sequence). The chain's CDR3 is CASSLLSQYGTGELFF. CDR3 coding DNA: TGTGCCAGCAGCTTATTAAGCCAGTATGGGACCGGGGAGCTGTTTTTT.

The CDR3 sequence is CATSRDFAGADTQYF. Written as DNA, the CDR3 is TGTGCCACCAGCAGAGATTTTGCGGGAGCAGATACGCAGTATTTT. V gene TRBV15 combines with J gene TRBJ2-3; 7 nucleotides agree with TRBD2. Germline lookup yields CDR1 LNHNV and CDR2 YYDKDF (reference sequence). With 0 bases clipped from V and 4 bases from J, the junction kept 4 bases outside the gene matches. The CDR3 spans 15 residues.

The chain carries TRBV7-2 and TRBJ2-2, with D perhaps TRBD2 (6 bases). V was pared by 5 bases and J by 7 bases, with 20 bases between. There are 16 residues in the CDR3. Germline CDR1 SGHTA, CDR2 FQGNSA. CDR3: CASSPSQLASHGELFF. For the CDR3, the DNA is TGTGCCAGCAGCCCGTCGCAACTAGCTTCGCACGGGGAGCTGTTTTTT.

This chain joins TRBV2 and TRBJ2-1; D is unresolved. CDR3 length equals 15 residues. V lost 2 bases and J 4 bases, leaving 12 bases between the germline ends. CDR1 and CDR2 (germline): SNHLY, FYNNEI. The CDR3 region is CASSERFMVYNEQFF. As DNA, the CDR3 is TGTGCCAGCAGTGAACGCTTTATGGTGTACAATGAGCAGTTCTTC.

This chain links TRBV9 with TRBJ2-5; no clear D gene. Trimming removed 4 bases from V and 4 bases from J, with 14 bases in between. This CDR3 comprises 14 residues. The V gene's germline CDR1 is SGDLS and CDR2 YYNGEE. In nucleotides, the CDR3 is TGTGCCAGCAGCCTTCTAGATTCCGGAGAGACCCAGTACTTC. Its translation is CASSLLDSGETQYF.

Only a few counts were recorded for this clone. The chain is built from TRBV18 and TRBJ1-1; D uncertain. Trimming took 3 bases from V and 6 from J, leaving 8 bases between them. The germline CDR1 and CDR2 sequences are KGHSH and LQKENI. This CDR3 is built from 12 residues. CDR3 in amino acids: CASSPDLAEAFF. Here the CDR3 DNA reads TGTGCCAGCTCACCGGACCTAGCTGAAGCTTTCTTT.

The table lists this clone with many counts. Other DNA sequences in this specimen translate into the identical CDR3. The CDR3 DNA reads TGTGCCAGCAGAGGGAGGGGTACTGAAGCTTTCTTT. This encodes CASRGRGTEAFF. This chain connects TRBV9 to TRBJ1-1, with D perhaps TRBD1 (5 bases). The CDR3 length is 12 residues. The V end was cut by 5 bases, the J end by 5 bases, with 10 bases between. The germline V gene encodes CDR1 SGDLS and CDR2 YYNGEE.

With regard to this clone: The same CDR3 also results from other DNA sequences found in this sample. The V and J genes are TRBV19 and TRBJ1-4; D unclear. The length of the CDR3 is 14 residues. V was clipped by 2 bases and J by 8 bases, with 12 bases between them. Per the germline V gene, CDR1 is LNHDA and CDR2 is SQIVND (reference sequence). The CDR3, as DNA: TGTGCCAGTAGTATAAGGGTACCCGAGGAAAAACTGTTTTTT. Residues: CASSIRVPEEKLFF.

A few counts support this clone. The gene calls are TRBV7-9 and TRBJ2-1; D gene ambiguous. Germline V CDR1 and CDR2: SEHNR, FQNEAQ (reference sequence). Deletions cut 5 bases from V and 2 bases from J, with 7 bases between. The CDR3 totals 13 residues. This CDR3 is CASSATPYNEQFF. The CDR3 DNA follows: TGTGCCAGCAGCGCAACGCCCTACAATGAGCAGTTCTTC.

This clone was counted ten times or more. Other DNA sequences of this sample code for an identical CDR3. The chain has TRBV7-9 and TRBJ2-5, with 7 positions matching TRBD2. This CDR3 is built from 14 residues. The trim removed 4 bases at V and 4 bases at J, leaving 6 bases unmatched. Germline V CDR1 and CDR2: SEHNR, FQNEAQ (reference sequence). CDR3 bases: TGTGCCAGCAGCTCCTGGACTAGTAGAGAGACCCAGTACTTC. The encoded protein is CASSSWTSRETQYF.

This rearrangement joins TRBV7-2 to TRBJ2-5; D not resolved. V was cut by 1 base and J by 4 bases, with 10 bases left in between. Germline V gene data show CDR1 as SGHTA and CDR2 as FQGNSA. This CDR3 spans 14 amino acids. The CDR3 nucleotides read TGTGCCAGCAGCTTAGGTGCCGGGCTAGAGACCCAGTACTTC. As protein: CASSLGAGLETQYF.

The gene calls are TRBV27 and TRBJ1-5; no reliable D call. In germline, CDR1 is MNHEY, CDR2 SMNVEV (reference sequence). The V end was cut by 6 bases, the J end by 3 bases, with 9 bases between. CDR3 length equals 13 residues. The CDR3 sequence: CASSRNNNQPQHF. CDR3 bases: TGTGCCAGCAGCAGGAACAACAATCAGCCCCAGCATTTT.

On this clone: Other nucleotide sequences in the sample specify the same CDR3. The CDR3 region has the DNA TGTGCCTGGAGTGCGGGACTAGCGGGGGGAGCAGATACGCAGTATTTT. Its translation: CAWSAGLAGGADTQYF. This chain links TRBV30 with TRBJ2-3; TRBD2 matches 15 bases. The CDR3 has 16 amino acids. Germline trimming cut 1 base from V and 4 bases from J; bases unmatched to any gene: 3. Germline V lookup: CDR1 GTSNPN, CDR2 SVGIG (reference sequence).

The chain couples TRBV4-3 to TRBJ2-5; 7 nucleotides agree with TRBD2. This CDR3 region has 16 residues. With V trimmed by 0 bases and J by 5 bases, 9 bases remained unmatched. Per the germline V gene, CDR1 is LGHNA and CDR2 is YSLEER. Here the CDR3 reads CASSQDSGRGGETQYF. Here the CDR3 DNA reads TGCGCCAGCAGCCAAGATAGCGGGCGGGGAGGTGAGACCCAGTACTTC.

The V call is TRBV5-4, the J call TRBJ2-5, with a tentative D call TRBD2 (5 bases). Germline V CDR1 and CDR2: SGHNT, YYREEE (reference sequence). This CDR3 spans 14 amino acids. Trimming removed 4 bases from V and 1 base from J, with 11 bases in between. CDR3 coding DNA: TGTGCCAGCAGCCCGGAGGCTTCCCAAGAGACCCAGTACTTC. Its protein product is CASSPEASQETQYF. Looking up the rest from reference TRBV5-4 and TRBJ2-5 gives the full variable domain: ETGVTQSPTHLIKTRGQQVTLRCSSQSGHNTVSWYQQALGQGPQFIFQYYREEENGRGNFPPRFSGLQFPNYSSELNVNALELDDSALYLCASSPEASQETQYFGPGTRLLVL.

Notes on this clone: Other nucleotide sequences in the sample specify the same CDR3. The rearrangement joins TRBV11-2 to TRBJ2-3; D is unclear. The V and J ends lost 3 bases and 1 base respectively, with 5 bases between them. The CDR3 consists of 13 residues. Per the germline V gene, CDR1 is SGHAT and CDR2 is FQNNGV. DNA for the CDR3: TGTGCCAGCAGCTTTTCAGGCACAGATACGCAGTATTTT. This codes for CASSFSGTDTQYF.